The T cell receptor (beta chain) described here comes from a study of shared clonotypes between healthy human individuals. Study-wide results and caveats: Genetic and exposure-history diversity was limited by the few donors.

V dropped 5 bases and J dropped 2 bases, with 19 bases sitting between them. Germline CDR1 reads SGHVS; CDR2 reads FQNEAQ. The CDR3 has 16 residues. CD8 cells regarded as naive lacked CD45RO, were positively chosen for CCR7, and omitted terminally differentiated effector memory CD45RA+ cells. With respect to this clone: Its antigen is currently unknown.

TCRdb keeps only in-frame clones here, not all; method: immunoSEQ multiplex PCR. The sample holds some 2.1 million clones, about 94% seen once. Sequenced: naive CD8+ T cells from PBMCs. The chain joins TRBV7-8 to TRBJ2-7, with D tentatively TRBD2 (5 bases). The sequence derives from a man aged 18 to 29 in good health. Some clones in this sample may be carry-over from other donors' samples. CDR3 in amino acids: CASSPGGLASTYEQYF. The CDR3 DNA follows: TGTGCCAGCAGCCCCGGTGGGCTAGCTTCTACCTACGAGCAGTACTTC.